A selection of T cell receptor beta chains follows, all from one sample in a study of blood T cell repertoires in COVID-19. Method: immunoSEQ multiplex PCR; TCRdb's copy keeps in-frame clones and lacks some. The table lists roughly 70,000 clones, around 89% of them singletons. The sequenced sample consisted of peripheral blood. The receptors originated from a woman older than 75 with active COVID-19. Both conserved end residues are part of each CDR3. A D gene is named only where the DNA matches it firmly. Clone size appears in some rows only: once, few, many, or a class for an expanded clone.

clone_size,v_call,j_call,d_call,cdr3_aa,cdr3_nt
-,TRBV3-1/TRBV3-2,TRBJ2-2,TRBD1,CASSLGTGLTGELFF,TGTGCCAGCAGCCTTGGGACAGGGTTGACCGGGGAGCTGTTTTTT
-,TRBV7-9,TRBJ2-7,-,CASTLHQAPSYEQYF,TGTGCCAGCACCCTCCACCAGGCACCCTCCTACGAGCAGTACTTC
-,TRBV11-3,TRBJ2-3,TRBD2,CASSPGGGRASTQYF,TGTGCCAGCAGCCCTGGGGGCGGGAGGGCCAGTACGCAGTATTTT
-,TRBV7-6,TRBJ2-1,TRBD2,CASSQGRASGNNEQFF,TGTGCCAGCAGCCAAGGGAGGGCTAGCGGGAACAATGAGCAGTTCTTC
-,TRBV6-5,TRBJ1-5,TRBD1,CASSDRVYQPQHF,TGTGCCAGCAGCGACAGGGTTTATCAGCCCCAGCATTTT
-,TRBV5-5,TRBJ2-7,-,CASSNTGISYEQYF,TGTGCCAGCAGTAATACAGGGATCTCCTACGAGCAGTACTTC
few,TRBV28,TRBJ2-5,TRBD1,CASLRPGQGLSETQYF,TGTGCCAGCCTTAGGCCGGGACAGGGACTCTCAGAGACCCAGTACTTC
-,TRBV5-1,TRBJ2-3,-,CASSLRSGAGTDTQYF,TGCGCCAGCAGCTTGAGGAGCGGAGCGGGCACAGATACGCAGTATTTT
few,TRBV28,TRBJ1-3,TRBD1,CASNKGAMVSGNTIYF,TGTGCCAGCAACAAGGGGGCGATGGTATCTGGAAACACCATATATTTT
-,TRBV7-2,TRBJ2-7,-,CASSFLLVQSYEQYF,TGTGCCAGCAGCTTTTTATTGGTACAGTCCTACGAGCAGTACTTC
once,TRBV6-1,TRBJ2-2,-,CASSEFGVGTVGNTGELFF,TGTGCCAGCAGTGAATTCGGTGTAGGGACTGTGGGGAACACCGGGGAGCTGTTTTTT
-,TRBV7-9,TRBJ2-1,TRBD2,CASIPSGRAGNEQFF,TGTGCCAGCATCCCTAGCGGGAGAGCGGGGAATGAGCAGTTCTTC
-,TRBV18,TRBJ2-7,TRBD1,CASSPGQAEQYF,TGTGCCAGCTCACCCGGACAGGCGGAGCAGTACTTC
-,TRBV19,TRBJ2-7,TRBD1,CASSIGRGLTYEQYF,TGTGCCAGTAGTATAGGCAGGGGGCTAACCTACGAGCAGTACTTC
once,TRBV19,TRBJ2-5,-,CASSMGPVQTQYF,TGTGCCAGTAGTATGGGCCCCGTACAGACCCAGTACTTC
once,TRBV28,TRBJ1-2,-,CASGKSGFYGYTF,TGTGCCAGCGGGAAATCAGGGTTCTATGGCTACACCTTC
-,TRBV5-4,TRBJ1-2,TRBD1,CASSLNTNRGSYTF,TGTGCCAGCAGCTTGAACACGAACAGGGGTAGCTACACCTTC
-,TRBV18,TRBJ2-1,-,CASSRRGLDNEQFF,TGTGCCAGCTCCCGTAGGGGTTTAGACAATGAGCAGTTCTTC
-,TRBV18,TRBJ1-1,-,CASSPWGPGSLNTEAFF,TGTGCCAGCTCACCGTGGGGGCCAGGGAGCTTGAACACTGAAGCTTTCTTT
-,TRBV7-9,TRBJ2-4,-,CASSPWGLTGGLFF,TGTGCCAGCAGCCCATGGGGCCTGACAGGCGGGCTTTTCTTC
-,TRBV19,TRBJ2-7,TRBD1,CASSQAHRGSSYEQYF,TGTGCCAGTAGTCAGGCCCACAGGGGGTCCTCCTACGAGCAGTACTTC
-,TRBV6-5,TRBJ2-7,TRBD1,CASRFLQGSVYEQYF,TGTGCCAGCAGATTTCTACAGGGGAGTGTTTACGAGCAGTACTTC
-,TRBV12-3/TRBV12-4,TRBJ2-4,-,CASSRGRGDIQYF,TGTGCCAGCAGCAGGGGCCGGGGGGACATTCAGTACTTC
-,TRBV10-3,TRBJ2-3,TRBD2,CAINSGSTDTQYF,TGTGCCATCAATAGCGGGAGCACAGATACGCAGTATTTT
-,TRBV5-4,TRBJ2-1,TRBD2,CASSIGTSKQFF,TGTGCCAGCAGCATTGGGACTAGTAAGCAGTTCTTC
once,TRBV4-2,TRBJ2-3,-,CASRQGGGSSPDTQYF,TGTGCCAGCAGACAAGGAGGGGGCTCCTCCCCAGATACGCAGTATTTT
-,TRBV4-3,TRBJ2-1,-,CASSQVLRGEQFF,TGCGCCAGCAGCCAAGTCCTCCGGGGTGAGCAGTTCTTC
once,TRBV5-6,TRBJ2-6,-,CASSNNRVEESSGANVLTF,TGTGCCAGCAGTAATAACAGGGTAGAAGAAAGCTCTGGGGCCAACGTCCTGACTTTC
-,TRBV12-5,TRBJ2-3,-,CASGTPGTDTQYF,TGTGCTAGTGGAACCCCAGGGACAGATACGCAGTATTTT
-,TRBV24-1,TRBJ2-6,-,CATTPGTNSGANVLTF,TGTGCCACCACTCCAGGAACCAACTCTGGGGCCAACGTCCTGACTTTC
-,TRBV19,TRBJ1-1,TRBD1,CASSRGATGAPEAFF,TGTGCCAGTAGTAGGGGGGCTACAGGGGCCCCTGAAGCTTTCTTT
-,TRBV20-1,TRBJ1-1,-,CSAREGTGFF,TGCAGTGCTAGAGAGGGTACGGGTTTCTTT
-,TRBV6-1,TRBJ2-2,TRBD2,CASSEEVAGSNTGELFF,TGTGCCAGCAGTGAAGAGGTAGCGGGGTCAAACACCGGGGAGCTGTTTTTT
few,TRBV7-2,TRBJ2-1,TRBD2,CASSRYAGAYNEQFF,TGTGCCAGCAGCCGGTACGCGGGGGCCTACAATGAGCAGTTCTTC
-,TRBV12-3/TRBV12-4,TRBJ2-2,-,CASSPPAGELFF,TGTGCCAGCAGTCCCCCGGCCGGGGAGCTGTTTTTT
-,TRBV3-1/TRBV3-2,TRBJ1-2,-,CASRPQLQDYGYTF,TGTGCCAGCAGACCACAGTTGCAGGACTATGGCTACACCTTC
-,TRBV24-1,TRBJ2-2,TRBD2,CATSAPGLAGSGELFF,TGTGCCACCAGTGCCCCGGGACTAGCGGGATCCGGGGAGCTGTTTTTT
-,TRBV27,TRBJ2-5,-,CASTRVSGGTQYF,TGTGCCAGCACCAGGGTTTCCGGCGGGACCCAGTACTTC
-,TRBV28,TRBJ2-7,TRBD1,CASGQGARYEQYF,TGTGCCAGCGGGCAGGGGGCAAGGTACGAGCAGTACTTC
-,TRBV30,TRBJ1-4,-,CAWSPRTEKLFF,TGTGCCTGGAGTCCAAGGACAGAAAAACTGTTTTTT
-,TRBV10-3,TRBJ2-1,TRBD2,CAIKKLPGLAGEGNEQFF,TGTGCCATCAAGAAACTCCCGGGACTAGCGGGAGAGGGCAATGAGCAGTTCTTC